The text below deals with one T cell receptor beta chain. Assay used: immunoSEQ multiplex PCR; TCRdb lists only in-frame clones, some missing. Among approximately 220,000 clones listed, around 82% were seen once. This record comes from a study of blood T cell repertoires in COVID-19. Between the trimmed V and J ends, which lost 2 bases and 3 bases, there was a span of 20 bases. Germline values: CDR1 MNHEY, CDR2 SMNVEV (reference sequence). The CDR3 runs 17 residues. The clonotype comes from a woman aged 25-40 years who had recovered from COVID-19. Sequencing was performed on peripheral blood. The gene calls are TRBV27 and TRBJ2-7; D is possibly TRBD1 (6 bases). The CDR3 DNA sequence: TGTGCCAGCAGTTTAAATCCCGGACAGCCAGCCCTCTACGAGCAGTACTTC. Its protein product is CASSLNPGQPALYEQYF.